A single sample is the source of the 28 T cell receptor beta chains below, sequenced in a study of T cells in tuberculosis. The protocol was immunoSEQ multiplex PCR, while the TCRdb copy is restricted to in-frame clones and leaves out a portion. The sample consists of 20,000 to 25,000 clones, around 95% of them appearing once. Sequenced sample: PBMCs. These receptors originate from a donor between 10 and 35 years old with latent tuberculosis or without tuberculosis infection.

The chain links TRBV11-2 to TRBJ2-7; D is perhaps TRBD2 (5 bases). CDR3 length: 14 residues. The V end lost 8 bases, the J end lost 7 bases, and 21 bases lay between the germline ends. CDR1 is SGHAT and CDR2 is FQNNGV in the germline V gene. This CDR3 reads CASALTRGTGEQYV. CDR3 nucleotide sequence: TGTGCCAGCGCCCTAACCCGGGGAACGGGGGAGCAGTACGTC.

In DNA, the CDR3 is TGTGCCAGCAGTTACTCAGTGACAGAGAGCAATCAGCCCCAGCATTTT. This gives the protein CASSYSVTESNQPQHF. V and J are TRBV6-5 and TRBJ1-5; perhaps TRBD1 as D (5 bases). The CDR3 runs 16 residues. V was clipped by 0 bases and J by 1 base, with 10 bases between them. CDR1 is MNHEY, CDR2 SVGAGI, per germline.

The CDR3 DNA follows: TGCGCCAGCAGCGGCGAGGGGGCGAAGACCCAGTACTTC. It encodes CASSGEGAKTQYF. The V gene is TRBV5-1, the J gene TRBJ2-5; 7 bases line up with TRBD1. The germline V gene encodes CDR1 SGHRS and CDR2 YFSETQ. The CDR3 has 13 residues. Germline trimming cut 4 bases from V and 6 bases from J; bases unmatched to any gene: 6.

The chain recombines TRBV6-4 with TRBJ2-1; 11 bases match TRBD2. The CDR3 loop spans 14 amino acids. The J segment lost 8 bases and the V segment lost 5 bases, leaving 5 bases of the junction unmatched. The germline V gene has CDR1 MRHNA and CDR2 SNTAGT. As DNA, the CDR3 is TGTGCCAGCAGTTCTAGCGGGGGGATGGATGAGCAGTTCTTC. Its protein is CASSSSGGMDEQFF.

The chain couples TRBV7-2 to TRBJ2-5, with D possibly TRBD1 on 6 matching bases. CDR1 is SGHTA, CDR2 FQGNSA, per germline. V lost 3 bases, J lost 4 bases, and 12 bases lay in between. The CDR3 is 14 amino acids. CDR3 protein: CASSLGHSGETQYF. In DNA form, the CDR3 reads TGTGCCAGCAGCTTGGGACACTCGGGAGAGACCCAGTACTTC.

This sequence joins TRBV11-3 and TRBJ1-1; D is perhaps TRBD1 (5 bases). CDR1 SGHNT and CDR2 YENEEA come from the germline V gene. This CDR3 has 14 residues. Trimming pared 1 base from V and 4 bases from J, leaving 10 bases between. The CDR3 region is CASSLGGVGTEAFF. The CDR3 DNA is TGTGCCAGCAGCTTAGGGGGGGTTGGCACTGAAGCTTTCTTT.

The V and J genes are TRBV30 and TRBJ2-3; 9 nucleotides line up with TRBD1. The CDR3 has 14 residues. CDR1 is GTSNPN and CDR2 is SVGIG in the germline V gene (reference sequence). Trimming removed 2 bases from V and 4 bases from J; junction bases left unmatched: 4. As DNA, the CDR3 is TGTGCCTGGAGTCGGGACAGGGTGTCAGATACGCAGTATTTT. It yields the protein CAWSRDRVSDTQYF.

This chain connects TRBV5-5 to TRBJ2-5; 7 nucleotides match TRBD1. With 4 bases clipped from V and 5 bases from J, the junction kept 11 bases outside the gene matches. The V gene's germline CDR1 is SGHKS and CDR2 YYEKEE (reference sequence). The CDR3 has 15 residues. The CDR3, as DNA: TGTGCCAGCAGCCGGACAGGCCAAGTAAGGGAGACCCAGTACTTC. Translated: CASSRTGQVRETQYF.

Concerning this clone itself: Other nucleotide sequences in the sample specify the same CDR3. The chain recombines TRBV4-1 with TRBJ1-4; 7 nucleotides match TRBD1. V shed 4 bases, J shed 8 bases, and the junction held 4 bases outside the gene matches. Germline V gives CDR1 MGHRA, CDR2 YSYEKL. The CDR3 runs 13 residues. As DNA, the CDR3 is TGCGCCAGCAGCCGGACAGGCGGCGAAAAACTGTTTTTT. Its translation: CASSRTGGEKLFF.

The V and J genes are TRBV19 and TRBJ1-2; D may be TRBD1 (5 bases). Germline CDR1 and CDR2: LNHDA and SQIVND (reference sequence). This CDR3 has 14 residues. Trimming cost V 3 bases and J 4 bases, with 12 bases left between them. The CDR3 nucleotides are TGTGCCAGTAGTATCGCCTCGGGGGTCTATGGCTACACCTTC. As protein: CASSIASGVYGYTF.

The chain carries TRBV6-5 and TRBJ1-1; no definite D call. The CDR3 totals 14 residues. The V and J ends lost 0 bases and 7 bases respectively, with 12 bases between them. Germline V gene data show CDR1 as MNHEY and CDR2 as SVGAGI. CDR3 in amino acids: CASSYSSVGDEAFF. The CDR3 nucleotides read TGTGCCAGCAGTTACTCGTCTGTGGGCGATGAAGCTTTCTTT.

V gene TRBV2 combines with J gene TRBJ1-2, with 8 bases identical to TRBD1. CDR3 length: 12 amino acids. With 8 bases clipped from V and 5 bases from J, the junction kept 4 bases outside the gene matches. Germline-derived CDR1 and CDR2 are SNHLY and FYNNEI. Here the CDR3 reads CASAGGPYGYTF. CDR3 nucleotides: TGTGCCAGCGCAGGGGGCCCTTATGGCTACACCTTC.

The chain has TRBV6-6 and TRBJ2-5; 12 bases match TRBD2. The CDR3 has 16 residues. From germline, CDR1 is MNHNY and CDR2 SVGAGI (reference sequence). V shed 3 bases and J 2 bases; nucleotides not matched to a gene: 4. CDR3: CASSYLLAGGQETQYF. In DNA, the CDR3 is TGTGCCAGCAGTTATCTACTAGCGGGGGGACAAGAGACCCAGTACTTC.

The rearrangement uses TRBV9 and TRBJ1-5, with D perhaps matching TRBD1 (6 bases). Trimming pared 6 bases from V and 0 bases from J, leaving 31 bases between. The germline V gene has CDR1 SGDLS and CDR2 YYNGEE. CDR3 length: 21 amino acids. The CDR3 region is CASTRLFWGPQGVYSNQPQHF. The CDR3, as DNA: TGTGCCAGCACACGGCTTTTTTGGGGGCCCCAAGGGGTATATAGCAATCAGCCCCAGCATTTT.

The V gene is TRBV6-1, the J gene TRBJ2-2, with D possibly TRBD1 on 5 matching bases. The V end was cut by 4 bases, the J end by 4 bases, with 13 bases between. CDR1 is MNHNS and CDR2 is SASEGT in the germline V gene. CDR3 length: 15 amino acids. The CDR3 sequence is CASSASGKGTGELFF. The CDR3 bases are TGTGCCAGCAGTGCTTCAGGGAAGGGCACCGGGGAGCTGTTTTTT.

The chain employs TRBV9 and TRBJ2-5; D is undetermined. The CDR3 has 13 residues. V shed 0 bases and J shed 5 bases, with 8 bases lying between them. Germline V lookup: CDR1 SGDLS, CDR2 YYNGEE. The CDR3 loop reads CASSVDIGETQYF. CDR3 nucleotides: TGTGCCAGCAGCGTAGATATCGGGGAGACCCAGTACTTC.

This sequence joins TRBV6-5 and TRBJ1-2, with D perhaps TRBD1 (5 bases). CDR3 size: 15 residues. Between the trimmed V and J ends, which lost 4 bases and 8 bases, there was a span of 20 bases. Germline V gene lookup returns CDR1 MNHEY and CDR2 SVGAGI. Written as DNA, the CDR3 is TGTGCCAGCAGTTCCTCCGTCCGGGACTGGGGGGGCTACACCTTC. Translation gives CASSSSVRDWGGYTF.

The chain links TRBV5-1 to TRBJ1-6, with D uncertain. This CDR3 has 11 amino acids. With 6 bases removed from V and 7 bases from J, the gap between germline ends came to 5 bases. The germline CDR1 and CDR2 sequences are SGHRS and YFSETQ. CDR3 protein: CASMLNSPLHF. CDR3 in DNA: TGCGCCAGCATGCTAAATTCACCCCTCCACTTT.

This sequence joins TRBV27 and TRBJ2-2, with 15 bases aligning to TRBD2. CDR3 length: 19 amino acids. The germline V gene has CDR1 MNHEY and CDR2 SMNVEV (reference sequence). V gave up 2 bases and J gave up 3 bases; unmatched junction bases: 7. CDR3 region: CASSLRRRTSGGDTGELFF. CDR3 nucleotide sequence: TGTGCCAGCAGTTTACGGAGGCGGACTAGCGGGGGGGACACCGGGGAGCTGTTTTTT.

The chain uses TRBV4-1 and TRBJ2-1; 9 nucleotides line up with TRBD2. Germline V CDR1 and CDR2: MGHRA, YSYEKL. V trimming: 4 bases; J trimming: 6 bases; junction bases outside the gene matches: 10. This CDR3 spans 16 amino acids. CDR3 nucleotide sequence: TGCGCCAGCAGCCGGTCAGGAGCGGGGGGTTTCAATGAGCAGTTCTTC. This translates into CASSRSGAGGFNEQFF.

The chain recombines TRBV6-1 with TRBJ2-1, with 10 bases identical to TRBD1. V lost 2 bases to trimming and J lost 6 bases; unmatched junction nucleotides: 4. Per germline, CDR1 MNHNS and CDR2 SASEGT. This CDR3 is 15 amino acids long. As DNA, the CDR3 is TGTGCCAGCAGTGAACCGGGACAGGGGAGCAATGAGCAGTTCTTC. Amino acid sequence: CASSEPGQGSNEQFF.

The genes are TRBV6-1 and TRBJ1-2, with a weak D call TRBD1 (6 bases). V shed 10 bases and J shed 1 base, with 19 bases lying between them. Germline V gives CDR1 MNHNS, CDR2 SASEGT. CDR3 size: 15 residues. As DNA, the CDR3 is TGTGCCACCCTCATAGACAGGATTTTTAACTATGGCTACACCTTC. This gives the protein CATLIDRIFNYGYTF.

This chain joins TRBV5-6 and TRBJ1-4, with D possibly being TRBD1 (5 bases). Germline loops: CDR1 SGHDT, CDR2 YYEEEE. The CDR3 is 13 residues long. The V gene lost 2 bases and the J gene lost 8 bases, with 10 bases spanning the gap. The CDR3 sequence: CASSFGTGEKLFF. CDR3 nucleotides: TGTGCCAGCAGCTTCGGAACAGGCGAAAAACTGTTTTTT.

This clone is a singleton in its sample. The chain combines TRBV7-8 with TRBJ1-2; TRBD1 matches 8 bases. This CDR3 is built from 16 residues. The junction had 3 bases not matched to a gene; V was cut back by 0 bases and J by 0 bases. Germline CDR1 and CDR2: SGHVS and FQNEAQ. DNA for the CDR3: TGTGCCAGCAGCTTAGCGGGACAGGTTCCTAACTATGGCTACACCTTC. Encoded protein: CASSLAGQVPNYGYTF. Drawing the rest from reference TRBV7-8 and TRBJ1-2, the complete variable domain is GAGVSQSPRYKVAKRGQDVALRCDPISGHVSLFWYQQALGQGPEFLTYFQNEAQLDKSGLPSDRFFAERPEGSVSTLKIQRTQQEDSAVYLCASSLAGQVPNYGYTFGSGTRLTVV.

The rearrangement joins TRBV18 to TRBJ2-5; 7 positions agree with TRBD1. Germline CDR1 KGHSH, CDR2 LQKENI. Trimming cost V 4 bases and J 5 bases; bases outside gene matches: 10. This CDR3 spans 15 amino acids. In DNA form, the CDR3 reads TGTGCCAGCTCACGGCCGGGACAGTTGTGGGAGACCCAGTACTTC. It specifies CASSRPGQLWETQYF.

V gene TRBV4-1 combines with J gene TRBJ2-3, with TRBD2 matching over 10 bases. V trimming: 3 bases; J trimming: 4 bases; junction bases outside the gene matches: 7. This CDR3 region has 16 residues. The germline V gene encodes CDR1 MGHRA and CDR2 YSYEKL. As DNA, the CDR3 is TGCGCCAGCAGCCAGGCTAGCGGGGGACGGGCAGATACGCAGTATTTT. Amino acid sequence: CASSQASGGRADTQYF.

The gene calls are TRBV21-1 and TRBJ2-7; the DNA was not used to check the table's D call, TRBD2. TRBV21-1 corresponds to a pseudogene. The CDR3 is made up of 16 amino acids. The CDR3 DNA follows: TGTGCCAGCAGCATTGCTGGGCTAGCGGGGGTCTCCGAGCAGTACGTC. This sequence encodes CASSIAGLAGVSEQYV.

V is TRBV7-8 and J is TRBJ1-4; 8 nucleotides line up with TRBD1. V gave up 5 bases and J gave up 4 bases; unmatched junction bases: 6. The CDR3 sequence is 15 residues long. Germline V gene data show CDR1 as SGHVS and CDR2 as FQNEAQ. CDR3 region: CASSLSGGGNEKLFF. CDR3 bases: TGTGCCAGCAGCCTGTCAGGGGGCGGTAATGAAAAACTGTTTTTT.